This paragraph reports one TCR beta chain. Its antigen is currently unknown. This entry comes from a study of T-cell memory formation after mild COVID-19. Per germline, CDR1 DFQATT and CDR2 SNEGSKA (reference sequence). This CDR3 is built from 14 residues. Deletions cut 3 bases from V and 5 bases from J, with 14 bases between. TCR alpha and TCR beta cDNA libraries carrying sample barcodes and UMIs were produced by 5'RACE using constant-segment primers. TCRdb ran MiXCR on the 5' RACE reads and lists one entry per CDR3 protein. The table has approximately 340,000 distinct CDR3 sequences, 13% seen once. Findings and limits, study-wide: What remained unconfirmed was the SARS-CoV-2 specificity of second-wave clones peaking on day 37. Several responding clones turned up in pre-infection memory, indicating that cross-reactive memory may have taken part.

The V call is TRBV20-1, the J call TRBJ1-5; the D gene is possibly TRBD1 (5 bases). Sequencing was performed on PBMCs or a T cell subset sorted from them (not recorded which). The receptor was derived from a man younger than 30 who had mild COVID-19 (a few samples of this study predate the infection). Cell type and time point are not known. CDR3: CSASGGLIDQPQHF. CDR3 DNA: TGCAGTGCTAGTGGGGGGTTAATTGATCAGCCCCAGCATTTT.